This T cell receptor (beta chain) was sequenced in a study of cytomegalovirus exposure and HLA in healthy donors. The CDR3 totals 14 residues. The germline CDR1 and CDR2 sequences are SGHTA and FQGNSA. Trimming removed 2 bases at V and 6 bases at J, with 10 bases between. Both 60 Vbeta primers and 13 Jbeta primers went into the PCR. The table came from immunoSEQ multiplex PCR; TCRdb's copy has only in-frame clones and leaves some out. The sample holds about 160,000 clones, around three quarters seen once. This clone appeared once. Material for sequencing was PBMCs. V and J are TRBV7-2 and TRBJ1-4; D gene unclear. The sequence came from a man aged 45-65 years in good health and CMV-seropositive. Written as DNA, the CDR3 is TGTGCCAGCAGCTTATACTGGAGCGATGAAAAACTGTTTTTT. As protein: CASSLYWSDEKLFF.